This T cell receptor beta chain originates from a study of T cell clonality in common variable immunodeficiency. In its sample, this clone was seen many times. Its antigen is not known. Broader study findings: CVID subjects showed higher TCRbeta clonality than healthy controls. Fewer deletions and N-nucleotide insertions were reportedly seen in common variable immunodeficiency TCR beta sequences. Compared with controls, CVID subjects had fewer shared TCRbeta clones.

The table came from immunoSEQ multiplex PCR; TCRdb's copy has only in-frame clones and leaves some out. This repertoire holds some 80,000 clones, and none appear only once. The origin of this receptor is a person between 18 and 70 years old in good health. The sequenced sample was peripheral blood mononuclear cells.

Here the CDR3 reads CAISEPVSSGSPGELFF. The DNA read from the CDR3 is TGTGCCATCAGTGAGCCCGTTAGTAGCGGGAGCCCCGGGGAG. The chain uses TRBV10-3 and TRBJ2-2; 9 nucleotides line up with TRBD2. The read ends 3 residues shy of where the CDR3 ends; the end is completed using the germline J gene. Germline values: CDR1 ENHRY, CDR2 SYGVKD. The V and J ends lost 2 bases and 6 bases, in that order; junction bases with no gene match: 10. This CDR3 contains 17 residues.